This T cell receptor (delta chain) emerged from a study of Vδ1+ human thymocytes. The template was reverse-transcribed extracted RNA. Multiplex PCR used pooled V-gene forward primers and a constant-region reverse primer to amplify CDR3s. TCRdb processed the multiplex PCR reads again with the CATT caller. Of fewer than 90,000 delta-chain clones in the sample, about 35% were seen once. General observations from the study: Thymic delta-chain repertoires held roughly 20% Vdelta2 sequences and few Vdelta3, despite high sort purity. In the thymus, TRG and TRD repertoires looked highly polyclonal with Gaussian CDR3 lengths.

Germline CDR1 reads TSWWSYY; CDR2 reads QGS. The CDR3 extends over 25 amino acids. The V gene end was trimmed by 0 bases and the J gene end by 0 bases; junction bases not matched to a gene: 31. Thymocytes were sorted as CD3+ TCRVdelta1+ TCRVdelta2- after alphabeta T cell depletion. Purity of the sorted Vdelta1+ thymocytes ranged from roughly 98% to 99.6%. With respect to this clone: Its antigen is as yet unknown.

Sample: Vdelta1+ gamma-delta thymocytes from the thymus. Indicated subset: FACS-sorted CD3+ TCRalphabeta- TCRVdelta1+ TCRVdelta2- thymocytes. This sequence joins TRDV1 and TRDJ1; 7 nucleotides align to TRDD3. The sequence was collected from a boy under two years old who had congenital heart surgery. DNA for the CDR3: TGTGCTCTTGGGGAACTTGCTTTGCGCCATTTCTGGGGGTACTATAGGGAGCAGTACACCGATAAACTCATCTTT. This encodes CALGELALRHFWGYYREQYTDKLIF.